The 31 T cell receptor beta chains in this list originate from one sample, sequenced in a study of shared clonotypes between healthy human individuals. TCRdb's table, derived via immunoSEQ multiplex PCR, lists solely in-frame clones and lacks some. The data contain 2 million to 3 million clones, just over 90% of them seen just once; the ten biggest clones take up more than 0.12%. The specimen sequenced was naive CD4+ T cells sorted from blood. The sample's subset: CD45RA+ positively selected. Receptor source: a man in his late teens or twenties in good health.

The chain is built from TRBV18 and TRBJ1-2, with D possibly matching TRBD1 (6 bases). The CDR3 consists of 15 residues. The germline CDR1 and CDR2 sequences are KGHSH and LQKENI. V was shortened by 3 bases and J by 2 bases, with 13 bases between the two germline ends. The CDR3 loop is CASSPARQENYGYTF. The CDR3 nucleotides read TGTGCCAGCTCACCTGCCCGACAGGAAAACTATGGCTACACCTTC.

The chain employs TRBV2 and TRBJ1-1; 7 bases agree with TRBD1. The CDR3 extends over 16 amino acids. The germline CDR1 and CDR2 sequences are SNHLY and FYNNEI. V gave up 3 bases and J gave up 0 bases; unmatched junction bases: 7. The CDR3 is CASSDEGAAMNTEAFF. CDR3 DNA: TGTGCCAGCAGTGACGAGGGGGCGGCCATGAACACTGAAGCTTTCTTT.

This clone was picked up one time. V usage is TRBV28 and J usage is TRBJ1-2; D not certain. The CDR3 consists of 13 residues. The V gene's germline CDR1 is MDHEN and CDR2 SYDVKM. Trimming pared 5 bases from V and 3 bases from J, leaving 10 bases between. The CDR3 loop is CASSPQGHYGYTF. In DNA form, the CDR3 reads TGTGCCAGCAGTCCCCAAGGTCACTATGGCTACACCTTC.

This chain joins TRBV19 and TRBJ1-2; D may be TRBD1 (6 bases). Germline CDR1 reads LNHDA; CDR2 reads SQIVND (reference sequence). The V end lost 1 base, the J end lost 1 base, and 10 bases lay between the germline ends. The CDR3 runs 15 residues. The CDR3 DNA reads as TGTGCCAGTAGTATAGGTTCGACAGGTAACTATGGCTACACCTTC. It codes for CASSIGSTGNYGYTF.

The chain employs TRBV7-2 and TRBJ2-7; D might be TRBD1 or TRBD2, each matching 5 bases. CDR1 is SGHTA, CDR2 FQGNSA, per germline. The CDR3 totals 14 residues. Trimming left V 4 bases short and J 3 bases short, with 13 bases between. In nucleotides, the CDR3 is TGTGCCAGCAGCTCGAGGGGTATCGTCTACGAGCAGTACTTC. Protein: CASSSRGIVYEQYF.

This chain joins TRBV6-6 and TRBJ1-2; TRBD1 agrees at 9 bases. The CDR3 has 16 amino acids. Germline CDR1 is MNHNY and CDR2 is SVGAGI (reference sequence). V trimming: 0 bases; J trimming: 3 bases; junction bases outside the gene matches: 5. In DNA form, the CDR3 reads TGTGCCAGCAGTTACTCGGGACAGGGCAGGTACTATGGCTACACCTTC. Translated, it gives CASSYSGQGRYYGYTF.

The genes are TRBV28 and TRBJ2-3; 7 bases line up with TRBD1. The CDR3 has 14 residues. J lost 3 bases, V lost 6 bases, and 6 bases had no gene match. Germline V gives CDR1 MDHEN, CDR2 SYDVKM. CDR3: CASRHRGRTDTQYF. CDR3 nucleotides: TGTGCCAGCAGGCACAGGGGTCGTACAGATACGCAGTATTTT.

The chain uses TRBV28 and TRBJ1-6, with TRBD1 matching over 12 bases. CDR3 length equals 16 residues. CDR1 is MDHEN and CDR2 is SYDVKM in the germline V gene. Unmatched junction bases numbered 15, after V lost 8 bases and J lost 13 bases. CDR3 nucleotides: TGTGCCAGCTTTCCTCAAGGGGACAGGGGGCTCGGGCCCCTCCACTTT. Translating gives CASFPQGDRGLGPLHF. Supplemented by reference TRBV28 and TRBJ1-6, the full variable domain reads DVKVTQSSRYLVKRTGEKVFLECVQDMDHENMFWYRQDPGLGLRLIYFSYDVKMKEKGDIPEGYSVSREKKERFSLILESASTNQTSMYLCASFPQGDRGLGPLHFGNGTRLTVT.

CDR3 bases: TGTGCCAGCAGCTTAGACGTACCGTGGGGGGTTCAAGAGACCCAGTACTTC. Translation gives CASSLDVPWGVQETQYF. This chain links TRBV7-2 with TRBJ2-5; D possibly corresponds to TRBD2 (6 bases). Germline V CDR1 and CDR2: SGHTA, FQGNSA. This CDR3 comprises 17 residues. Trimming removed 1 base from V and 2 bases from J, with 17 bases in between. Supplemented by reference TRBV7-2 and TRBJ2-5, the full variable domain reads GAGVSQSPSNKVTEKGKDVELRCDPISGHTALYWYRQSLGQGLEFLIYFQGNSAPDKSGLPSDRFSAERTGGSVSTLTIQRTQQEDSAVYLCASSLDVPWGVQETQYFGPGTRLLVL.

The chain couples TRBV5-6 to TRBJ2-1; 8 positions match TRBD2. The V gene's germline CDR1 is SGHDT and CDR2 YYEEEE. The junction had 4 bases not matched to a gene; V was cut back by 4 bases and J by 1 base. The CDR3 runs 15 residues. CDR3 sequence reads: CASSTGGLSYNEQFF. The DNA for the CDR3 is TGTGCCAGCAGCACGGGGGGGCTATCCTACAATGAGCAGTTCTTC.

A single count supports this clone. V is TRBV19 and J is TRBJ1-3, with no clear D. Germline CDR1 reads LNHDA; CDR2 reads SQIVND (reference sequence). Between the trimmed V and J ends, which lost 1 base and 0 bases, there was a span of 7 bases. The length of the CDR3 is 15 residues. The CDR3 region has the DNA TGTGCCAGTAGTATAGGTGAAGTCTCTGGAAACACCATATATTTT. This encodes CASSIGEVSGNTIYF. Variable domain in full (rest from reference TRBV19 and TRBJ1-3): DGGITQSPKYLFRKEGQNVTLSCEQNLNHDAMYWYRQDPGQGLRLIYYSQIVNDFQKGDIAEGYSVSREKKESFPLTVTSAQKNPTAFYLCASSIGEVSGNTIYFGEGSWLTVV.

This clone was counted once. The chain carries TRBV18 and TRBJ2-3, with unresolved D. The ends were cut back, 4 bases at V and 4 bases at J, with 27 bases in the middle. Germline CDR1 and CDR2: KGHSH and LQKENI. This CDR3 has 19 amino acids. The CDR3 nucleotides are TGTGCCAGCTCACGACTCACAATCGCCGGATTCCAATCGGCAGATACGCAGTATTTT. Its protein is CASSRLTIAGFQSADTQYF.

CDR3 nucleotide sequence: TGTGCCAGCAGCTTGTTGGGGGGCGGGGACGAGCAGTACTTC. It specifies CASSLLGGGDEQYF. V gene TRBV5-8 combines with J gene TRBJ2-7; possibly TRBD1 or TRBD2 for D (6 bases each). The CDR3 loop spans 14 amino acids. Trimming stripped 1 base from V and 5 bases from J, with 13 bases between. Germline loops: CDR1 SGHTS, CDR2 YDEGEE.

V gene TRBV11-2 combines with J gene TRBJ2-7; TRBD2 might be the D (5 bases). Germline lookup yields CDR1 SGHAT and CDR2 FQNNGV. Trimming cost V 1 base and J 6 bases, with 10 bases left between them. CDR3 size: 13 residues. DNA for the CDR3: TGTGCCAGCAGCTTAGGGGAGAGGACCGAGCAGTACTTC. Translation gives CASSLGERTEQYF.

In the case of this clone: Other DNA variants within this sample encode the same CDR3. The chain uses TRBV7-2 and TRBJ2-7, with 10 bases matching TRBD2. The CDR3 runs 14 residues. V lost 5 bases, J lost 3 bases, and 4 bases stayed unmatched. Germline V gives CDR1 SGHTA, CDR2 FQGNSA. CDR3 bases: TGTGCCAGCAGCCGGGCTAGCGGGAGCTACGAGCAGTACTTC. Amino acid sequence: CASSRASGSYEQYF.

DNA for the CDR3: TGTGCCAGTAGTGGGGACCCTTCGTCGAACTATGGCTACACCTTC. It specifies CASSGDPSSNYGYTF. V and J are TRBV19 and TRBJ1-2, with D possibly matching TRBD1 (5 bases). Trimming stripped 5 bases from V and 2 bases from J, with 15 bases between. The CDR3 runs 15 residues. The germline V gene has CDR1 LNHDA and CDR2 SQIVND (reference sequence).

This chain links TRBV27 with TRBJ2-4, with a tentative D call TRBD2 (5 bases). The CDR3 is made up of 13 amino acids. Germline values: CDR1 MNHEY, CDR2 SMNVEV (reference sequence). V was trimmed by 10 bases and J by 0 bases, leaving 10 bases between them. The CDR3 reads CATRDVAKNIQYF. CDR3 coding DNA: TGTGCCACCCGGGATGTAGCCAAAAACATTCAGTACTTC.

The chain is built from TRBV27 and TRBJ1-5; the D is unclear. CDR1 MNHEY and CDR2 SMNVEV come from the germline V gene (reference sequence). The length of the CDR3 is 14 residues. V lost 2 bases, J lost 4 bases, and 9 bases lay in between. The CDR3 loop reads CASSLGSENQPQHF. DNA of the CDR3: TGTGCCAGCAGTTTAGGCTCCGAGAATCAGCCCCAGCATTTT.

This chain uses TRBV7-2 with TRBJ1-2, with 7 bases aligning to TRBD1. The V and J ends lost 10 bases and 1 base, in that order; junction bases with no gene match: 9. The germline gives CDR1 SGHTA, CDR2 FQGNSA. The CDR3 spans 14 residues. The CDR3 DNA follows: TGTGCCAACCATCCGACAGGGATTAACTATGGCTACACCTTC. Protein: CANHPTGINYGYTF.

With regard to this clone: The DNA is omitted, as the CDR3 cannot be located on it reliably, and the CDR3 follows TCRdb's listing. J is TRBJ2-1 and V is TRBV21-1; the DNA was not used to check the table's D call, TRBD2. TRBV21-1 is shown as a pseudogene. 16 amino acids form the CDR3, both terminal residues included. The CDR3 reads CASSRVAGGTYNEQFF.

Remarks on this clone: This sample includes further DNA sequences coding for the same CDR3. This chain uses TRBV5-1 with TRBJ2-7; 9 bases line up with TRBD2. Germline CDR1 reads SGHRS; CDR2 reads YFSETQ. The junction had 3 bases not matched to a gene; V was cut back by 4 bases and J by 1 base. This CDR3 is 14 amino acids long. Written as DNA, the CDR3 is TGCGCCAGCAGCGGGAGCGGGGGGTCCTACGAGCAGTACTTC. Translated, it gives CASSGSGGSYEQYF.

This rearrangement joins TRBV19 to TRBJ1-1; 8 bases line up with TRBD1. V lost 6 bases, J lost 1 base, and 7 bases stayed unmatched. The CDR3 totals 15 residues. The germline gives CDR1 LNHDA, CDR2 SQIVND (reference sequence). The CDR3 coding sequence is TGTGCCAGTAGCACAGGGGGTATGGGGAACACTGAAGCTTTCTTT. It encodes CASSTGGMGNTEAFF.

V and J are TRBV6-6 and TRBJ1-1, with D possibly being TRBD1 (6 bases). CDR3 size: 14 residues. Trimming removed 7 bases from V and 3 bases from J, with 15 bases in between. Germline V gives CDR1 MNHNY, CDR2 SVGAGI (reference sequence). For the CDR3, the DNA is TGTGCCAGCATCCACAGGGAATGGGACACTGAAGCTTTCTTT. Translated, it gives CASIHREWDTEAFF.

This chain joins TRBV9 and TRBJ2-1; 7 positions agree with TRBD1. The V gene end was trimmed by 0 bases and the J gene end by 4 bases; junction bases not matched to a gene: 4. The CDR3 spans 15 residues. Germline V lookup: CDR1 SGDLS, CDR2 YYNGEE. This CDR3 is CASSVGQGKYNEQFF. The CDR3 bases are TGTGCCAGCAGCGTAGGACAGGGTAAATACAATGAGCAGTTCTTC.

In regard to this clone: This CDR3 is also generated by other DNA sequences in the sample. CDR3 DNA: TGTGCCAGCTCACCAACAGGCCCCTACGAGCAGTACTTC. It translates to CASSPTGPYEQYF. The chain uses TRBV18 and TRBJ2-7, with D perhaps matching TRBD1 (5 bases). Trimming cost V 2 bases and J 2 bases, with 7 bases left between them. This CDR3 has 13 residues. The germline V gene has CDR1 KGHSH and CDR2 LQKENI.

The chain recombines TRBV7-2 with TRBJ2-3, with a tentative D call TRBD2 (5 bases). CDR3 size: 16 residues. Germline V gene lookup returns CDR1 SGHTA and CDR2 FQGNSA. V lost 1 base and J 4 bases, leaving 15 bases between the germline ends. The DNA of the CDR3 is TGTGCCAGCAGCTTAGACCCGAATTGGAGGCCAGATACGCAGTATTTT. Translated, it gives CASSLDPNWRPDTQYF.

This chain links TRBV6-1 with TRBJ2-7; weak D call: TRBD1 (5 bases). The CDR3 sequence is 18 residues long. Trimming removed 2 bases at V and 2 bases at J, with 22 bases between. In germline, CDR1 is MNHNS, CDR2 SASEGT. The DNA of the CDR3 is TGTGCCAGCAGTGAATTGTCGGGTCAGGGTGTTCGACCCTACGAGCAGTACTTC. It encodes CASSELSGQGVRPYEQYF.

V and J are TRBV7-9 and TRBJ2-1; 7 bases fit TRBD2. Germline V gene sequence: CDR1 SEHNR, CDR2 FQNEAQ (reference sequence). The junction had 15 bases not matched to a gene; V was cut back by 5 bases and J by 5 bases. The CDR3 has 17 amino acids. This chain's CDR3 is CASSPTRLADLNNEQFF. DNA of the CDR3: TGTGCCAGCAGCCCTACTAGACTAGCAGATCTTAACAATGAGCAGTTCTTC. Drawing the rest from reference TRBV7-9 and TRBJ2-1, the complete variable domain is DTGVSQNPRHKITKRGQNVTFRCDPISEHNRLYWYRQTLGQGPEFLTYFQNEAQLEKSRLLSDRFSAERPKGSFSTLEIQRTEQGDSAMYLCASSPTRLADLNNEQFFGPGTRLTVL.

V is TRBV10-3 and J is TRBJ1-5, with 7 bases identical to TRBD1. J was trimmed by 3 bases and V by 3 bases; bases with no gene match: 5. Germline V CDR1 and CDR2: ENHRY, SYGVKD. The CDR3 consists of 15 residues. The CDR3 nucleotides read TGTGCCATCAGTGACGAACAGGGGTTCAATCAGCCCCAGCATTTT. It codes for CAISDEQGFNQPQHF.

The DNA of the CDR3 is TGTGCCAGCAGTATACTGGGGAAGGGGTTTCCTCCCGAGCAGTACTTC. This codes for CASSILGKGFPPEQYF. The chain recombines TRBV28 with TRBJ2-7; maybe TRBD1 (5 bases). Trimming cost V 5 bases and J 6 bases, with 23 bases left between them. Germline CDR1 is MDHEN and CDR2 is SYDVKM. CDR3 length equals 16 residues.

A single count supports this clone. The chain is built from TRBV11-2 and TRBJ1-2, with D possibly TRBD1 on 5 matching bases. This CDR3 is built from 15 residues. Trimming removed 0 bases from V and 2 bases from J, with 10 bases in between. Germline CDR1 reads SGHAT; CDR2 reads FQNNGV. The CDR3 nucleotides read TGTGCCAGCAGCTTAGACCTAAGGGGCAACTATGGCTACACCTTC. The encoded protein is CASSLDLRGNYGYTF. Filled out from reference TRBV11-2 and TRBJ1-2, the complete variable domain reads EAGVAQSPRYKIIEKRQSVAFWCNPISGHATLYWYQQILGQGPKLLIQFQNNGVVDDSQLPKDRFSAERLKGVDSTLKIQPAKLEDSAVYLCASSLDLRGNYGYTFGSGTRLTVV.